The 7 T cell receptor beta chains below all came from one sample that was sequenced in a study of human T cells and chemical hapten exposure. One entry per CDR3 protein results from TCRdb running MiXCR on the RACE reads. The data show about 110,000 distinct CDR3 sequences, 9.5% to 12% seen once. Described time point: patch test 1, 2 weeks after DPC sensitization. The treatment is: therapeutic diphenylcyclopropenone sensitization with weekly scalp DPC. Source: whole blood, taken in connection with sensitization to the hapten diphenylcyclopropenone (DPC). The source is a woman aged 40 to 55 with alopecia areata. Some clones in this sample may be carry-over from other donors' samples.

In this sample, this clonotype turned up many times. This chain links TRBV6-1 with TRBJ1-5; D gene ambiguous. Germline assignment: CDR1 MNHNS and CDR2 SASEGT. The CDR3 is made up of 14 amino acids. Trimming took 2 bases from V and 3 from J, leaving 8 bases between them. CDR3 sequence reads: CASSETFLNQPQHF. The DNA for the CDR3 is TGTGCCAGCAGTGAAACGTTCCTCAATCAGCCCCAGCATTTT.

This clonotype was seen many times. V and J are TRBV7-3 and TRBJ1-1; unclear D gene. Trimming removed 1 base from V and 1 base from J, with 7 bases in between. From germline, CDR1 is SGHTA and CDR2 FQGTGA. The CDR3 is made up of 14 amino acids. The CDR3 here is CASSLNRENTEAFF. CDR3 DNA: TGTGCCAGCAGCTTAAACAGAGAGAACACTGAAGCTTTCTTT.

Ten or more counts support this clonotype. This chain joins TRBV2 and TRBJ2-5, with 7 nucleotides matching TRBD1. From germline, CDR1 is SNHLY and CDR2 FYNNEI. This CDR3 spans 16 amino acids. With V trimmed by 2 bases and J by 2 bases, 8 bases remained unmatched. CDR3 nucleotide sequence: TGTGCCAGCAGTGAAAGGTGGGACAGAATTCAAGAGACCCAGTACTTC. Protein sequence: CASSERWDRIQETQYF.

This clonotype appeared a few times. In nucleotides, the CDR3 is TGCGCCAGCAGCCAGGGACAGACCATGTCTGAAGCTTTCTTT. Translation gives CASSQGQTMSEAFF. The chain recombines TRBV5-1 with TRBJ1-1, with 7 bases lining up with TRBD1. CDR1 is SGHRS and CDR2 is YFSETQ in the germline V gene. J was trimmed by 6 bases and V by 4 bases; bases with no gene match: 9. There are 14 residues in the CDR3.

V and J are TRBV30 and TRBJ1-5; 8 nucleotides align to TRBD1. CDR1 and CDR2 (germline): GTSNPN, SVGIG (reference sequence). CDR3 size: 14 residues. Unmatched junction bases numbered 4, after V lost 2 bases and J lost 4 bases. The CDR3 nucleotides read TGTGCCTGGAGTCCTGACAGGGGAAATCAGCCCCAGCATTTT. Translating it yields CAWSPDRGNQPQHF.

This clonotype was observed a few times. The rearrangement joins TRBV29-1 to TRBJ1-2; D is ambiguous. Germline V gene sequence: CDR1 SQVTM, CDR2 ANQGSEA. This CDR3 is 13 amino acids long. V dropped 6 bases and J dropped 6 bases, with 17 bases sitting between them. The CDR3: CSVGESSLHGYTF. CDR3 in DNA: TGCAGCGTCGGGGAGTCATCTCTCCATGGCTACACCTTC.

In this sample, this clonotype turned up many times. This chain connects TRBV2 to TRBJ2-2, with no clear D. Trimming pared 10 bases from V and 0 bases from J, leaving 6 bases between. Germline assignment: CDR1 SNHLY and CDR2 FYNNEI. The CDR3 is 12 amino acids. CDR3 loop: CATGPNTGELFF. The CDR3 bases are TGTGCCACTGGTCCGAACACCGGGGAGCTGTTTTTT.